This TCR beta chain was documented in a study of cytomegalovirus exposure and HLA in healthy donors. Points on this clone: Antigen specificity is unknown.

Overall study results and limits: The only immune exposure information that was available was CMV serostatus. It was shown in a later analysis that HLA-associated TCR beta chains were more clonally expanded than other, equally common chains.

CDR3 length: 14 amino acids. V trimming: 2 bases; J trimming: 5 bases; junction bases outside the gene matches: 5. Germline CDR1 GTSNPN, CDR2 SVGIG (reference sequence). Vbeta (60) and Jbeta (13) primers were used in the PCR. As handled by the study authors: An analysis performed later counted 60 million to 90 million unique TCR beta chains (approximately 11 million of them shared). Produced via immunoSEQ multiplex PCR; TCRdb's table is partial and in-frame only. V, J and clone size are those of that table, while D and trimming were read from the DNA. The data contain approximately 79,000 clones, 79% of them singletons.

V gene TRBV30 combines with J gene TRBJ1-5; 8 nucleotides line up with TRBD1. Sequencing used PBMCs. This TCR was sampled from a woman aged 40 to 50 in good health and CMV-seropositive. CDR3 sequence reads: CAWSTDRGDQPQHF. CDR3 coding DNA: TGTGCCTGGAGTACTGACAGGGGCGATCAGCCCCAGCATTTT.